These 21 T cell receptor beta chains originate from one sample sequenced in a study of shared clonotypes between healthy human individuals. Method: immunoSEQ multiplex PCR; TCRdb's copy keeps in-frame clones and lacks some. The sample includes fewer than 2.5 million clones, 93% of them seen just once. The sequenced sample consisted of naive CD4+ T cells from PBMCs. Subset specified: CD45RA+ positively selected. The receptors derive from a man between 18 and 29 years old in good health. Some clones in this sample may be carry-over from other donors' samples.

The V gene is TRBV19, the J gene TRBJ2-5; D gene unclear. The CDR3 extends over 12 amino acids. Deletions cut 5 bases from V and 0 bases from J, with 4 bases between. In germline, CDR1 is LNHDA, CDR2 SQIVND (reference sequence). The CDR3: CASSPNQETQYF. In DNA form, the CDR3 reads TGTGCCAGTAGTCCCAACCAAGAGACCCAGTACTTC.

The sample holds one count of this clone. This sequence joins TRBV28 and TRBJ1-5, with 7 bases identical to TRBD1. The CDR3 extends over 18 amino acids. V was clipped by 1 base and J by 7 bases; unmatched bases: 16. CDR1 is MDHEN, CDR2 SYDVKM, per germline. The CDR3 sequence is CASSLSPPTGADDQPQHF. CDR3 DNA sequence: TGTGCCAGCAGTTTATCTCCCCCAACAGGGGCTGATGACCAGCCCCAGCATTTT.

V usage is TRBV5-1 and J usage is TRBJ2-2, with 9 bases identical to TRBD1. V lost 4 bases and J lost 7; bases outside the gene matches: 5. The CDR3 is 14 amino acids. Germline CDR1 and CDR2: SGHRS and YFSETQ. The CDR3: CASSTGQGSGELFF. DNA of the CDR3: TGCGCCAGCAGCACAGGACAGGGGAGCGGGGAGCTGTTTTTT.

The chain couples TRBV6-1 to TRBJ2-7; maybe TRBD2 (6 bases). From germline, CDR1 is MNHNS and CDR2 SASEGT. Trimming stripped 6 bases from V and 1 base from J, with 16 bases between. The CDR3 contains 15 residues. DNA for the CDR3: TGTGCCAGCAGCAATGGGGACTTTAGATCCTACGAGCAGTACTTC. It translates to CASSNGDFRSYEQYF.

The genes are TRBV28 and TRBJ1-2, with D possibly TRBD1 on 5 matching bases. CDR1 MDHEN and CDR2 SYDVKM come from the germline V gene. V was trimmed by 7 bases and J by 6 bases, leaving 24 bases between them. This CDR3 contains 16 residues. CDR3 sequence reads: CASNQVGAQDLNGYTF. CDR3 sequence (DNA): TGTGCCAGCAATCAAGTAGGGGCCCAGGACTTAAATGGCTACACCTTC.

V gene TRBV5-1 combines with J gene TRBJ2-3; D remains ambiguous. CDR3 length: 14 amino acids. Between the trimmed V and J ends, which lost 0 bases and 1 base, there was a span of 6 bases. Per germline, CDR1 SGHRS and CDR2 YFSETQ. The CDR3 here is CASSLEQRTDTQYF. For the CDR3, the DNA is TGCGCCAGCAGCTTGGAACAGCGCACAGATACGCAGTATTTT.

The V call is TRBV4-1, the J call TRBJ2-7; 10 bases map to TRBD2. CDR3 length: 17 residues. The V and J ends lost 0 bases and 2 bases, in that order; junction bases with no gene match: 7. CDR1 MGHRA and CDR2 YSYEKL come from the germline V gene. Here the CDR3 DNA reads TGCGCCAGCAGCCAAGATTATAGAGCGGGAGGGACCTACGAGCAGTACTTC. It is translated as CASSQDYRAGGTYEQYF.

The genes are TRBV6-1 and TRBJ2-3; D not resolved. Germline CDR1 is MNHNS and CDR2 is SASEGT. The ends were cut back, 6 bases at V and 0 bases at J, with 13 bases in the middle. The CDR3 has 15 residues. The DNA for the CDR3 is TGTGCCAGCAGGCAGACATACACTAGCACAGATACGCAGTATTTT. Amino acids: CASRQTYTSTDTQYF.

This clone has just one count. The chain couples TRBV19 to TRBJ1-4; 10 positions match TRBD1. Germline assignment: CDR1 LNHDA and CDR2 SQIVND (reference sequence). The V gene end was trimmed by 4 bases and the J gene end by 0 bases; junction bases not matched to a gene: 5. The CDR3 spans 17 residues. The CDR3 DNA reads as TGTGCCAGTAGTACCCCGGACAGGGGGGCAACTAATGAAAAACTGTTTTTT. Translation gives CASSTPDRGATNEKLFF.

Notes on this clone: Other DNA sequences in this specimen translate into the identical CDR3. This chain joins TRBV11-3 and TRBJ2-3; D unresolved. Trimming took 1 base from V and 0 from J, leaving 5 bases between them. The CDR3 is 14 amino acids. In germline, CDR1 is SGHNT, CDR2 YENEEA. CDR3 sequence (DNA): TGTGCCAGCAGCTTAGGGCACAGCACAGATACGCAGTATTTT. Translation: CASSLGHSTDTQYF.

The CDR3 protein is CAWTHPGLAGTHTGELFF. The CDR3 coding sequence is TGTGCCTGGACCCACCCGGGACTAGCGGGAACACACACCGGGGAGCTGTTTTTT. This chain connects TRBV30 to TRBJ2-2; TRBD2 matches at 13 bases. The CDR3 has 18 amino acids. V lost 4 bases, J lost 3 bases, and 11 bases stayed unmatched. Per germline, CDR1 GTSNPN and CDR2 SVGIG (reference sequence).

This chain connects TRBV29-1 to TRBJ2-1; 10 nucleotides align to TRBD1. The CDR3 consists of 14 residues. The junction had 9 bases not matched to a gene; V was cut back by 6 bases and J by 7 bases. Germline V gene data show CDR1 as SQVTM and CDR2 as ANQGSEA. CDR3 loop: CSVPRDRGWNEQFF. The CDR3 DNA sequence: TGCAGCGTGCCCCGGGACAGGGGATGGAATGAGCAGTTCTTC.

The V gene is TRBV6-1, the J gene TRBJ1-2; D is possibly TRBD1 (5 bases). V was clipped by 6 bases and J by 2 bases, with 10 bases between them. The CDR3 runs 13 residues. Germline V CDR1 and CDR2: MNHNS, SASEGT. CDR3 nucleotide sequence: TGTGCCAGCAGCCTCCGGGACAACTATGGCTACACCTTC. This translates into CASSLRDNYGYTF.

This clone was picked up a small number of times. The V call is TRBV28, the J call TRBJ1-2; the D gene is possibly TRBD1 (6 bases). Per germline, CDR1 MDHEN and CDR2 SYDVKM. The CDR3 is made up of 15 amino acids. V lost 6 bases and J 13 bases, leaving 27 bases between the germline ends. Here the CDR3 reads CASSTLLRSNGGGTF. The CDR3 nucleotides are TGTGCCAGCAGCACGCTACTCAGGTCGAATGGGGGCGGCACCTTC.

In DNA form, the CDR3 reads TGTGCCATCAGTGAGTCAGGGGACAGTCAGCCCCAGCATTTT. Its translation: CAISESGDSQPQHF. The gene calls are TRBV10-3 and TRBJ1-5; 7 nucleotides match TRBD1. V was clipped by 0 bases and J by 6 bases; unmatched bases: 2. Germline V gene sequence: CDR1 ENHRY, CDR2 SYGVKD. The CDR3 covers 14 residues.

As to this clone: Other DNA sequences from this sample encode an identical CDR3 as well. This chain links TRBV6-1 with TRBJ1-5; D is possibly TRBD1 (5 bases). The CDR3 has 14 residues. CDR1 and CDR2 from the germline V gene are MNHNS and SASEGT. Trimming took 2 bases from V and 5 from J, leaving 10 bases between them. CDR3 sequence: CASSESGGDQPQHF. In nucleotides, the CDR3 is TGTGCCAGCAGTGAATCCGGAGGGGATCAGCCCCAGCATTTT.

This rearrangement joins TRBV6-5 to TRBJ2-1; 7 bases are shared with TRBD2. V lost 0 bases and J lost 7; bases outside the gene matches: 9. Germline values: CDR1 MNHEY, CDR2 SVGAGI. The CDR3 length is 16 residues. CDR3 nucleotides: TGTGCCAGCAGTTACTCGGGCGGGAGCCCCTGGAATGAGCAGTTCTTC. It encodes CASSYSGGSPWNEQFF.

V usage is TRBV9 and J usage is TRBJ1-2, with TRBD1 matching over 7 bases. CDR1 is SGDLS and CDR2 is YYNGEE in the germline V gene. V lost 7 bases to trimming and J lost 3 bases; unmatched junction nucleotides: 6. This CDR3 region has 13 residues. As DNA, the CDR3 is TGTGCCAGCCAAAAAGGACAGGACTATGGCTACACCTTC. It is translated as CASQKGQDYGYTF.

This rearrangement joins TRBV30 to TRBJ2-1, with D hard to call. V gave up 3 bases and J gave up 4 bases, with 10 bases separating them. Germline loops: CDR1 GTSNPN, CDR2 SVGIG (reference sequence). The CDR3 extends over 13 amino acids. CDR3 residues: CAWRQSLYNEQFF. CDR3 sequence (DNA): TGTGCCTGGAGACAAAGCCTTTACAATGAGCAGTTCTTC.

The chain couples TRBV27 to TRBJ1-2; D might be TRBD1 (6 bases). The V and J ends lost 4 bases and 4 bases respectively, with 19 bases between them. The germline V gene has CDR1 MNHEY and CDR2 SMNVEV (reference sequence). The CDR3 extends over 16 amino acids. The CDR3 nucleotides are TGTGCCAGCAGTTCGACCCGGGGCAGGGGCGGCTATGGCTACACCTTC. Translating gives CASSSTRGRGGYGYTF.

This clone showed up just a few times. V usage is TRBV29-1 and J usage is TRBJ1-1; D unresolved. The CDR3 has 12 residues. V lost 4 bases to trimming and J lost 10 bases, with 16 bases between them. Germline CDR1 reads SQVTM; CDR2 reads ANQGSEA. The CDR3 sequence is CSVVTPAGSAFF. The CDR3, as DNA: TGCAGCGTTGTCACCCCCGCAGGCTCAGCTTTCTTT.